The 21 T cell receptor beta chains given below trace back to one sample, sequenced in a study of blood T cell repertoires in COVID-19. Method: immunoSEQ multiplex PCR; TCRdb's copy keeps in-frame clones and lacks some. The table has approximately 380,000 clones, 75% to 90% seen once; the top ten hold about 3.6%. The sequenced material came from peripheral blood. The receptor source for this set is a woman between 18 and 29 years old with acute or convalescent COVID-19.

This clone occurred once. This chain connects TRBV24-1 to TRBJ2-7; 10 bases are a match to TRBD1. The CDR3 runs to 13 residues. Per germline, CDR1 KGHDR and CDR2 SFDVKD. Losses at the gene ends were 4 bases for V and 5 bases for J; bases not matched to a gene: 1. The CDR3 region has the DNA TGTGCCACCAGTGACGGGACAGGGGACGAGCAGTACTTC. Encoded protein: CATSDGTGDEQYF.

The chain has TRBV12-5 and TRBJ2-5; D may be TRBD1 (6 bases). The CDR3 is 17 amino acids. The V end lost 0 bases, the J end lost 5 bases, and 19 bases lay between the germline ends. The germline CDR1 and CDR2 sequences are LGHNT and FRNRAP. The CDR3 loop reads CASGLVIGTPNGETQYF. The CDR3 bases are TGTGCTAGTGGTTTGGTAATAGGGACACCGAACGGGGAGACCCAGTACTTC.

This CDR3 is CASSFTGGSWEAFF. CDR3 nucleotides: TGCGCCAGCAGCTTCACAGGGGGCTCCTGGGAAGCTTTCTTT. This chain links TRBV5-1 with TRBJ1-1; 9 positions match TRBD1. The ends lost 2 bases at V and 8 bases at J; junction bases unmatched: 7. This CDR3 has 14 residues. CDR1 SGHRS and CDR2 YFSETQ come from the germline V gene.

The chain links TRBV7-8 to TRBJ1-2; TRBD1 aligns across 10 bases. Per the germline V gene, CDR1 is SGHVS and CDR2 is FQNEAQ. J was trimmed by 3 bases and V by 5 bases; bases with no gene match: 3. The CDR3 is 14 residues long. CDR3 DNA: TGTGCCAGCAGCCCAGGACAGGGGGACTATGGCTACACCTTC. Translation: CASSPGQGDYGYTF.

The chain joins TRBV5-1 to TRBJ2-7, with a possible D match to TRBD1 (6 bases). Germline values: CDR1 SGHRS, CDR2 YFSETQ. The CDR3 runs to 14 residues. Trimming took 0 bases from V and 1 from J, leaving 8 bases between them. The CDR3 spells CASSLGGRSYEQYF. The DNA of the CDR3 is TGCGCCAGCAGCTTGGGGGGGCGTTCCTACGAGCAGTACTTC.

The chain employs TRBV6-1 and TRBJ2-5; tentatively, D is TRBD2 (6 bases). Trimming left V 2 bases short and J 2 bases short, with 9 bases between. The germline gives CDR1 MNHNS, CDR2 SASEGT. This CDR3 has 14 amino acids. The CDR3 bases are TGTGCCAGCAGTGAACACCTAGCGCAAGAGACCCAGTACTTC. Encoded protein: CASSEHLAQETQYF.

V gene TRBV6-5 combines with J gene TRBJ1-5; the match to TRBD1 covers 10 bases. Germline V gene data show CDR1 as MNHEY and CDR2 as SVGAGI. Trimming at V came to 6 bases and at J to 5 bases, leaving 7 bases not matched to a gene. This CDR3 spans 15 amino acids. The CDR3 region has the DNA TGTGCCAGCAGAAAAGGACAGGGGGTACATCAGCCCCAGCATTTT. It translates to CASRKGQGVHQPQHF.

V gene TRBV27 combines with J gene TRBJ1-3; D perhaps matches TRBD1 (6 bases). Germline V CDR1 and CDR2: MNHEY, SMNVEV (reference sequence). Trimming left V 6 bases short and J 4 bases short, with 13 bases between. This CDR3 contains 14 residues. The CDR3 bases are TGTGCCAGCAGGTCAAACAGGGTGGGAAACACCATATATTTT. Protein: CASRSNRVGNTIYF.

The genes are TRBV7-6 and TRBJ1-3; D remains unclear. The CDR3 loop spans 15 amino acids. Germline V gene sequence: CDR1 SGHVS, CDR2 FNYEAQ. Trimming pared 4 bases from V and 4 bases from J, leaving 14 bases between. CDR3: CASSYYSAGGNTIYF. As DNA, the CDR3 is TGTGCCAGCAGCTATTATAGTGCAGGAGGAAACACCATATATTTT.

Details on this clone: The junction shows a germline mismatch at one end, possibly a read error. The CDR3 is CAGSSGRGETQYF. In DNA form, the CDR3 reads TGTGCCGGCAGTTCGGGTCGGGGGGAGACCCAGTACTTC. This chain uses TRBV7-9 with TRBJ2-5; possible D gene TRBD2, 6 bases. This CDR3 spans 13 amino acids. Germline V gives CDR1 SEHNR, CDR2 FQNEAQ (reference sequence).

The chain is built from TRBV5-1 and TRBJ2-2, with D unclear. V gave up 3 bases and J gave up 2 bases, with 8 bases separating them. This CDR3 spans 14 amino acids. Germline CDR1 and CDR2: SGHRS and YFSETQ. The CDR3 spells CASSSDINTGELFF. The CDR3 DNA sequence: TGCGCCAGCAGCTCCGACATCAACACCGGGGAGCTGTTTTTT.

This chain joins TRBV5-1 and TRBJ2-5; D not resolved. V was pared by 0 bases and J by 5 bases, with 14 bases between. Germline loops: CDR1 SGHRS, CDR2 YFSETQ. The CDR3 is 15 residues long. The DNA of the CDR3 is TGCGCCAGCAGCTTGGACGCCAACCCAGCGGAGACCCAGTACTTC. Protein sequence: CASSLDANPAETQYF. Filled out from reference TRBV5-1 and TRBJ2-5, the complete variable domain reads KAGVTQTPRYLIKTRGQQVTLSCSPISGHRSVSWYQQTPGQGLQFLFEYFSETQRNKGNFPGRFSGRQFSNSRSEMNVSTLELGDSALYLCASSLDANPAETQYFGPGTRLLVL.

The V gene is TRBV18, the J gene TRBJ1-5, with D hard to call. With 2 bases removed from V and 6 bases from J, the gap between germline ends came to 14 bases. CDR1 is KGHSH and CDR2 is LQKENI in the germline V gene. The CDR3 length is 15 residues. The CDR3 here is CASSPEGLSGQPQHF. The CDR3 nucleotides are TGTGCCAGCTCACCAGAGGGCTTATCGGGTCAGCCCCAGCATTTT.

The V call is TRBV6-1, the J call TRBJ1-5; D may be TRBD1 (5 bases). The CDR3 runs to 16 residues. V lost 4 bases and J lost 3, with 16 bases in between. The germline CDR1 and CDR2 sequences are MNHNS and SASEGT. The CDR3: CASSAWPRDLNQPQHF. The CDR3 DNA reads TGTGCCAGCAGTGCTTGGCCGCGGGACCTCAATCAGCCCCAGCATTTT.

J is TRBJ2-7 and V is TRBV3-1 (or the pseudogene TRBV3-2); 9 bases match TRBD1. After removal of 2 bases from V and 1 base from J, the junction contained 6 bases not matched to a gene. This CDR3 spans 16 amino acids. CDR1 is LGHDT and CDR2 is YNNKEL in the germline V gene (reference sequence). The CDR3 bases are TGTGCCAGCAGCCAAATACAGGGGGCGTCTTCCTACGAGCAGTACTTC. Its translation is CASSQIQGASSYEQYF.

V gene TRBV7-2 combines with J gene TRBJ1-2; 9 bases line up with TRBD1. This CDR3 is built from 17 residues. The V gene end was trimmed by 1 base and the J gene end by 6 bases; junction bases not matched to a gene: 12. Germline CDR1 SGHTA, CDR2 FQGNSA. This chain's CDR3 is CASSLGGTGMFKNGYTF. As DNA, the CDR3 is TGTGCCAGCAGCTTAGGGGGGACAGGGATGTTTAAGAATGGCTACACCTTC.

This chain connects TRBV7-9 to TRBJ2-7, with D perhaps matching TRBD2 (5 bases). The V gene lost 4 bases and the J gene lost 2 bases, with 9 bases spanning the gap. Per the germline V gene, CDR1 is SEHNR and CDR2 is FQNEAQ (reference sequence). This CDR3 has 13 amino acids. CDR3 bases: TGTGCCAGCAGCTCTAGCTCAACCTACGAGCAGTACTTC. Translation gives CASSSSSTYEQYF. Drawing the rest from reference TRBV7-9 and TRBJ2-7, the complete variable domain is DTGVSQNPRHKITKRGQNVTFRCDPISEHNRLYWYRQTLGQGPEFLTYFQNEAQLEKSRLLSDRFSAERPKGSFSTLEIQRTEQGDSAMYLCASSSSSTYEQYFGPGTRLTVT.

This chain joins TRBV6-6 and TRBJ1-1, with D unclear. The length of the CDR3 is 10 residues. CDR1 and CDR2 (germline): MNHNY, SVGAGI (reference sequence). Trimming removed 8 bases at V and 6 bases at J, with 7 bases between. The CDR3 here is CASSGAEAFF. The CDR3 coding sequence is TGTGCCAGCTCAGGTGCTGAAGCTTTCTTT.

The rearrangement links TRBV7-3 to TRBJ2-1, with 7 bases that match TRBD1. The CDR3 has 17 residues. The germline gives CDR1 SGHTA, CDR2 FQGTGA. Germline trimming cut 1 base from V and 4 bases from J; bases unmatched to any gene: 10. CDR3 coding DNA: TGTGCCAGCAGCTTAAACACAGGGGATTCCCCGTACAATGAGCAGTTCTTC. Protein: CASSLNTGDSPYNEQFF.

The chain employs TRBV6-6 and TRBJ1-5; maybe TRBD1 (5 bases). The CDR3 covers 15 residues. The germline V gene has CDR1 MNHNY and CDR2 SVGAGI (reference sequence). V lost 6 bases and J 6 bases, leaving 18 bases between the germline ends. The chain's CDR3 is CASSRSVGGVQPQHF. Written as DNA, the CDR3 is TGTGCCAGCAGCCGCTCGGTGGGGGGGGTTCAGCCCCAGCATTTT.

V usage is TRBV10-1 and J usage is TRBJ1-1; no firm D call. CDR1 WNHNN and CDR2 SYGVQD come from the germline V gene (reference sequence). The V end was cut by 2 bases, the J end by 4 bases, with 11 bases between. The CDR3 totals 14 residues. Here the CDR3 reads CASSEMRESTEAFF. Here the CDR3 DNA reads TGCGCCAGCAGTGAGATGAGGGAGAGCACTGAAGCTTTCTTT.